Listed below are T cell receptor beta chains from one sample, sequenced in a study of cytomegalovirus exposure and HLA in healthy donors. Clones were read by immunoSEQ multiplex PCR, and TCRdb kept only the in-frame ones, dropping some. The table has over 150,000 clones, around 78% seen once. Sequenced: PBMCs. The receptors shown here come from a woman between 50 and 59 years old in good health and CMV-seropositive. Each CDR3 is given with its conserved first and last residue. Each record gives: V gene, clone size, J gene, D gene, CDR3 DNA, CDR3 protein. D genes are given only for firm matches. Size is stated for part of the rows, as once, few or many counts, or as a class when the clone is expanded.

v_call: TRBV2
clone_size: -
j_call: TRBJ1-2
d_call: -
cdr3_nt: TGTGCCAGCACCTGGGAGAGGGCTGACTATGGCTACACCTTC
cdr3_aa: CASTWERADYGYTF

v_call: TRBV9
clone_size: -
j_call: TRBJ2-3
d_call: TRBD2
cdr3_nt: TGTGCCAGCAGCGTGACTAGCGGGGGACGCACAGATACGCAGTATTTT
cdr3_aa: CASSVTSGGRTDTQYF

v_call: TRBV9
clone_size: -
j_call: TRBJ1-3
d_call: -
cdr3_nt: TGTGCCAGCAGCGTAGACGGACAGAGCTCTGGAAACACCATATATTTT
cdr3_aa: CASSVDGQSSGNTIYF

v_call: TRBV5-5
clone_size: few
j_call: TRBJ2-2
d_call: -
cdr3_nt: TGTGCCAGCAGCTCAACCAACAGGGCCGCGAACACCGGGGAGCTGTTTTTT
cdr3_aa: CASSSTNRAANTGELFF

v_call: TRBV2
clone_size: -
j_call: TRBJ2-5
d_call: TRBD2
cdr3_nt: TGTGCCAGCGGGGATTTGACTAGCGGGGGCCTCCGAGAGACCCAGTACTTC
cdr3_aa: CASGDLTSGGLRETQYF

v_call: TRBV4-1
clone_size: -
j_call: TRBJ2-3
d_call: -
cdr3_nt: TGCGCCAGCAGCCAAGATAGATCGTCTTCTGGCGGGGGCTGGAGTGGGGATACGCAGTATTTT
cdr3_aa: CASSQDRSSSGGGWSGDTQYF

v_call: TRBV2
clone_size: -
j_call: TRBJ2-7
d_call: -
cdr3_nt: TGTGCCAGCAGTGGGCAGGCGAACTCCTACGAGCAGTACTTC
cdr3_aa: CASSGQANSYEQYF

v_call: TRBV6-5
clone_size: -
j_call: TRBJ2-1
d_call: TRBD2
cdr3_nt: TGTGCCAGCAGCCGGGGAGCGGGGGGCCACTCGTTCTTC
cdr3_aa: CASSRGAGGHSFF

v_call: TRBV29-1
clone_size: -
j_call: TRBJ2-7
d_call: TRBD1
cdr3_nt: TGCAGCGGAGGGACAGACTACGAGCAGTACTTC
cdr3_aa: CSGGTDYEQYF

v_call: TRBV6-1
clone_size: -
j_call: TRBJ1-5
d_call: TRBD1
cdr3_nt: TGTGCCAGCACTGAGGGGGCGAATATTCAGCCCCAGCATTTT
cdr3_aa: CASTEGANIQPQHF

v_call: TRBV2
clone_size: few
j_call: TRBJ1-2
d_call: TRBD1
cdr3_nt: TGTGCCAGCAGCGCAGGGGGCGGCTATGGCTACACCTTC
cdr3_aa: CASSAGGGYGYTF

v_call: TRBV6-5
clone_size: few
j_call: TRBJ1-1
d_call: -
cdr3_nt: TGTGCCAGCAGTTTAGACACTGAAGCTTTCTTT
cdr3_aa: CASSLDTEAFF

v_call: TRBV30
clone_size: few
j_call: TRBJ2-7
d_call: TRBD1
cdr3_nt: TGTGCCTGGGGCCGGGACAGATATGCTGAGCAGTACTTC
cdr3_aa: CAWGRDRYAEQYF

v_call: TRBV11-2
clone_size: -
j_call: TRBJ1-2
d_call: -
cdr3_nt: TGTGCCAGCAGCTTAGGCGAGGCCTCTGGCTACACCTTC
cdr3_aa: CASSLGEASGYTF

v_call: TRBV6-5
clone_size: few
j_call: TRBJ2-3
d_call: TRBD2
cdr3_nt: TGTGCCACCAGAGCGGGGGGCGGAGATACGCAGTATTTT
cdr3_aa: CATRAGGGDTQYF

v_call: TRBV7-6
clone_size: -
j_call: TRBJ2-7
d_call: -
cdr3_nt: TGTGCCAGCAGCTTAGGGGACGCAGGGGGGAACGAGCAGTACTTC
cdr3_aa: CASSLGDAGGNEQYF

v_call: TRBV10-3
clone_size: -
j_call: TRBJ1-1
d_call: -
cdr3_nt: TGTGCCATCAGTGAGTTGGGGGCCTCGGCTGAAGCTTTCTTT
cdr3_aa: CAISELGASAEAFF

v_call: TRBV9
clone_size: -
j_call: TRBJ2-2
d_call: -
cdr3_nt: TGTGCCAGCAGCATCCGGGGTGGGGTTAGCACCGGGGAGCTGTTTTTT
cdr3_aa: CASSIRGGVSTGELFF

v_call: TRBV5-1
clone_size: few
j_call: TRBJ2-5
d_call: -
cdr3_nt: TGCGCCAGCAGCTTCCGGGAGACCCAGTACTTC
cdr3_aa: CASSFRETQYF

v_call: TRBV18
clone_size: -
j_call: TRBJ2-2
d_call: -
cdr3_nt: TGTGCCAGCTCCCCGTCCGGGGAGCTGTTTTTT
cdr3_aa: CASSPSGELFF

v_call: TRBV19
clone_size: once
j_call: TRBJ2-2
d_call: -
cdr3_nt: TGTGCCAGTAGTATAGGCGGGTTCACCGGGGAGCTGTTTTTT
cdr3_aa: CASSIGGFTGELFF

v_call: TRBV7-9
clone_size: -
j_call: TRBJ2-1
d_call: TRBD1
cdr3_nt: TGTGCCAGCAGCTTAGTACCGGGACAGGGGCCAAATGAGCAGTTCTTC
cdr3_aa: CASSLVPGQGPNEQFF

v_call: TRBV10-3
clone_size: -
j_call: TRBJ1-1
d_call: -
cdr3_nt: TGTGCCATCAGGGCGGAAATCGATAAAAACACTGAAGCTTTCTTT
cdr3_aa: CAIRAEIDKNTEAFF

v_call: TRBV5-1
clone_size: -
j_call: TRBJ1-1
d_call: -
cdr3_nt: TGCGCCAGCAGCGGTAGCGGGTGGAACACTGAAGCTTTCTTT
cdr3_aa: CASSGSGWNTEAFF

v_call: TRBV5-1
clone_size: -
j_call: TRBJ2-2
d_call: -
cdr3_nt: TGCGCCAGCAGCAAAGAGACAGGCACGAACACCGGGGAGCTGTTTTTT
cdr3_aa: CASSKETGTNTGELFF

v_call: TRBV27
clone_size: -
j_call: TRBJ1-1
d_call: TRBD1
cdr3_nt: TGTGCCAGCAGTTTATCGTGGGACAGGGGGATAAACACTGAAGCTTTCTTT
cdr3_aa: CASSLSWDRGINTEAFF

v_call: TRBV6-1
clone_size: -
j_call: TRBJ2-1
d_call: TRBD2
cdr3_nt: TGTGCCAGCAGTGAAAGTATAGCGGGGGTCTACAATGAGCAGTTCTTC
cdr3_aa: CASSESIAGVYNEQFF

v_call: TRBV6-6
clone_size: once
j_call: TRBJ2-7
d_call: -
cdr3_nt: TGTGCCAGCACAGCAGGGGTCAACGAGCAGTACTTC
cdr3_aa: CASTAGVNEQYF

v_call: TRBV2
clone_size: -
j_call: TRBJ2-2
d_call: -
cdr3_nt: TGTGCCAGCAGTAGTCAACAGACGAACACCGGGGAGCTGTTTTTT
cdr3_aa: CASSSQQTNTGELFF

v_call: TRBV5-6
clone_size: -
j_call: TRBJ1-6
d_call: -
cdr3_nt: TGTGCCAGCAGCTTGTGGGACATGAATAATTCACCCCTCCACTTT
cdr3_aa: CASSLWDMNNSPLHF

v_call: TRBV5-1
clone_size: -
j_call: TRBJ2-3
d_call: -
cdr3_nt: TGCGCCAGCAGCTTGGAGGGCCCCCTAGCGGATACGCAGTATTTT
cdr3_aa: CASSLEGPLADTQYF

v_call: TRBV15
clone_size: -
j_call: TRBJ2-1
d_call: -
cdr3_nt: TGTGCCACCAGCAGCTCCACTTACAATGAGCAGTTCTTC
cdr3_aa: CATSSSTYNEQFF

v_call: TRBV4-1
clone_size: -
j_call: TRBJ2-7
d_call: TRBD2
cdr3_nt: TGCGCCAGCAGCCAAGAGCGGCGGGGGGCCCTCTCCTACGAGCAGTACTTC
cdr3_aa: CASSQERRGALSYEQYF

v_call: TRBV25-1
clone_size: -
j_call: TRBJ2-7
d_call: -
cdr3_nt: TGTGCCAGCAGTGACACACGGGACAATCCACCCTACGAGCAGTACTTC
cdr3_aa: CASSDTRDNPPYEQYF

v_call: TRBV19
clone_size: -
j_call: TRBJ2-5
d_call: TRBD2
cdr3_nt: TGTGCCAGTAGTGCAGGGACTAGCGGACAGACCCAGTACTTC
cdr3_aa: CASSAGTSGQTQYF

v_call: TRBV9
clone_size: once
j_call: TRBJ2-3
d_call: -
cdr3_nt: TGTGCCAGCAGCGTTAAGGGCAGGGGCACAGATACGCAGTATTTT
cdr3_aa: CASSVKGRGTDTQYF

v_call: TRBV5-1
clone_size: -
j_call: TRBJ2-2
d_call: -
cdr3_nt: TGCGCCAGCAGCGCCCGAACAGGGTTAAACACCGGGGAGCTGTTTTTT
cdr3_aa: CASSARTGLNTGELFF

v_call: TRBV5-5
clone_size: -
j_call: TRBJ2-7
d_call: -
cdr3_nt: TGTGCCAGCAGCTTGTATAACAGCCGTGGTGGGGAGCAGTACTTC
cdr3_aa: CASSLYNSRGGEQYF

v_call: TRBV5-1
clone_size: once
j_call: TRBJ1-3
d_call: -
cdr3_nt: TGTGCCAGCAGCTTGGTCGGCAGCGTAGCTGGAAACACCATATATTTT
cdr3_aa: CASSLVGSVAGNTIYF

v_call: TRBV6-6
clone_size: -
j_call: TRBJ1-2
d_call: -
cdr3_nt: TGTGCCAGCACCCGGGGGGATGGCTACACCTTC
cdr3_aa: CASTRGDGYTF

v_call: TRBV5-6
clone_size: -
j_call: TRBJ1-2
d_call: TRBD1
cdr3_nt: TGTGCCAGCAGCCCGGACAGGGGGAAGGTAGGCTATGGCTACACCTTC
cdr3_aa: CASSPDRGKVGYGYTF

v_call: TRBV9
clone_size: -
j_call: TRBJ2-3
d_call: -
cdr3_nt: TGTGCCAGCAGCATTCGACAGGCCCCAGATACGCAGTATTTT
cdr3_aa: CASSIRQAPDTQYF

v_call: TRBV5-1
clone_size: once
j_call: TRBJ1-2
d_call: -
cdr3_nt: TGCGCCACTTCCACAGGAACGGAATACACCTTC
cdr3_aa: CATSTGTEYTF

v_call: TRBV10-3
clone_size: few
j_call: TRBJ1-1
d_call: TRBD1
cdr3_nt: TGTGCCATCAGTCAACAGGGGGCCACTGAAGCTTTCTTT
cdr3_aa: CAISQQGATEAFF

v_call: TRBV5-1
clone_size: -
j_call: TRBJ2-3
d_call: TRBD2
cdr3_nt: TGCGCCAGCAGCTTGGAGGGACTAGCGGGGAAAGATACGCAGTATTTT
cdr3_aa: CASSLEGLAGKDTQYF

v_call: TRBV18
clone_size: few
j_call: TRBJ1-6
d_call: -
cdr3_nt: TGTGCCAGCTCACCACCGGTTTCGCGGGGGAATTCACCCCTCCACTTT
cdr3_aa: CASSPPVSRGNSPLHF

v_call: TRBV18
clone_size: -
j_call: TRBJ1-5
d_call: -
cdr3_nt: TGTGCCAGCTCACCACCGGGCAGGGTCGGTCAGCCCCAGCATTTT
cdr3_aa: CASSPPGRVGQPQHF

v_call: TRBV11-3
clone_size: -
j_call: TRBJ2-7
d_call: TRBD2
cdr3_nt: TGTGCCAGCAGCCCAGGACTAGCACCCTACGAGCAGTACTTC
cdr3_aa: CASSPGLAPYEQYF

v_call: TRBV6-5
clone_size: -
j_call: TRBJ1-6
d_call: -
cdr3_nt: TGTGCCAGCAGTTATTCCATCTATAATTCACCCCTCCACTTT
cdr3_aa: CASSYSIYNSPLHF

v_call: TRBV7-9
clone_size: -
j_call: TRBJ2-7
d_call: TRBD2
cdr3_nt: TGTGCCAGTCATCGGACTAGCGTTGGCGAGCAGTACTTC
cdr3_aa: CASHRTSVGEQYF

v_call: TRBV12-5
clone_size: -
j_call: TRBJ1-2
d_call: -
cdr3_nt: TGTGCTAGTGGTTATCAGGGATATGGCTACACCTTC
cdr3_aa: CASGYQGYGYTF

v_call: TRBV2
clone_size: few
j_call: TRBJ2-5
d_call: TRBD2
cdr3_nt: TGTGCCAGCAGTGTAGCGGGGACTACCCAAGAGACCCAGTACTTC
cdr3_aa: CASSVAGTTQETQYF

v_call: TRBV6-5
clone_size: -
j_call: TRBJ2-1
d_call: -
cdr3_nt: TGTGCCAGCAGACCAAGGGGTAGGAATGAGCAGTTCTTC
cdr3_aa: CASRPRGRNEQFF

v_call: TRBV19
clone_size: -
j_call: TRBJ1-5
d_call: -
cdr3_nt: TGTGCCAGTAGTACCCAATCTCGGGGGGGCCAGCCCCAGCATTTT
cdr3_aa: CASSTQSRGGQPQHF

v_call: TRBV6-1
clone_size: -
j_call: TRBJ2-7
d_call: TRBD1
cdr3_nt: TGTGCCAGCAGTGCTAAATGGGACAGATCTTCCTACGAGCAGTACTTC
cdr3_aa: CASSAKWDRSSYEQYF